Sequencing of this T cell receptor (beta chain) was carried out in a study of blood T cell repertoires in COVID-19. Looking at the study overall: The United States, Italy and Spain were the sources of the acute and convalescent COVID-19 samples. The analysed material was cDNA or gDNA that came from T cells, B-cell-depleted T cells, or PBMCs.

Germline CDR1 and CDR2: MGHDK and SYGVNS. V lost 9 bases, J lost 7 bases, and 16 bases lay in between. There are 12 residues in the CDR3. As originally analysed: Estimation of nucleated cell counts relied on the amplification of reference gene primers. Using immunoSEQ multiplex PCR, the repertoire was profiled, and TCRdb retains in-frame clones only, with some absent. From that table come the V and J calls and clone size; the DNA was used to work out D and trimming. The sample shows hundreds of thousands of clones, 70% to 90% of them seen only once. This chain uses TRBV25-1 with TRBJ2-7; D unresolved. This sequence originates from a woman in her twenties or thirties who had recovered from COVID-19. Sample: peripheral blood. The CDR3 DNA follows: TGTGCCAGTGCTACCTTCACGTCGGAGCAGTACTTC. As protein: CASATFTSEQYF.